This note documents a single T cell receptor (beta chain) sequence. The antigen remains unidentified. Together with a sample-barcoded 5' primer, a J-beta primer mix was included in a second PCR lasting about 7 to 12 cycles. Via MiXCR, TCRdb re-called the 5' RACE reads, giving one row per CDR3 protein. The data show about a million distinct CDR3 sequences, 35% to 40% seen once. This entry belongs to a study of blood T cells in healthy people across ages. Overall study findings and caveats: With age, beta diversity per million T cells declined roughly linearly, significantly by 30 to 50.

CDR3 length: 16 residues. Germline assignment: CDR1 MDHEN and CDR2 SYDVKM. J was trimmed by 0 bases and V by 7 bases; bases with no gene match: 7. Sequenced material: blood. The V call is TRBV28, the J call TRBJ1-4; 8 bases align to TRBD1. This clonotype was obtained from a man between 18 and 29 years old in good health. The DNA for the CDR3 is TGTGCCAGCACCCCGGACAGGGATGCAACTAATGAAAAACTGTTTTTT. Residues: CASTPDRDATNEKLFF.